A single sample gave rise to the 16 T cell receptor beta chains below, sequenced in a study of graft-versus-host responses after intestinal transplantation. Profiling relied on immunoSEQ multiplex PCR, and the TCRdb table lists in-frame clones only, not all of them. The table lists roughly 75,000 clones, 91% of them singletons, with 0.1% in the top ten. These receptors' targets are unknown. This specimen consisted of unstimulated CD4+ T cells sorted from spleen or lymph node cells, obtained before intestinal transplant. Receptor source: a human donor who received an intestinal transplant.

This clone was recorded once. The V and J genes are TRBV30 and TRBJ2-3, with 9 bases fitting TRBD2. CDR3 length equals 14 residues. Per the germline V gene, CDR1 is GTSNPN and CDR2 is SVGIG (reference sequence). DNA of the CDR3: TGTTCGTTTAGCGGGGGCCCTAGCACAGATACGCAGTATTTT. Protein product: CSFSGGPSTDTQYF. The full variable domain, its missing parts supplied by reference TRBV30 and TRBJ2-3, is SQTIHQWPATLVQPVGSPLSLECTVEGTSNPNLYWYRQAAGRGLQLLFYSVGIGQISSEVPQNLSASRPQDRQFILSSKKLLLSDSGFYLCSFSGGPSTDTQYFGPGTRLTVL.

The V and J genes are TRBV5-1 and TRBJ2-1, with a weak D call TRBD2 (5 bases). Trimming took 4 bases from V and 7 from J, leaving 18 bases between them. The CDR3 has 15 amino acids. CDR1 and CDR2 (germline): SGHRS, YFSETQ. CDR3 nucleotide sequence: TGCGCCAGCAGCCCAATGAGGGCAGCGGATAATGAGCAGTTCTTC. Translating it yields CASSPMRAADNEQFF.

The V gene is TRBV19, the J gene TRBJ2-7, with D maybe TRBD1 (6 bases). The CDR3 covers 14 residues. Trimming removed 2 bases at V and 0 bases at J, with 8 bases between. CDR1 and CDR2 (germline): LNHDA, SQIVND (reference sequence). Written as DNA, the CDR3 is TGTGCCAGTAGTATACAGGGGAGCTCCTACGAGCAGTACTTC. Amino acid sequence: CASSIQGSSYEQYF.

This chain uses TRBV7-2 with TRBJ2-7, with a weak D call TRBD2 (6 bases). CDR1 and CDR2 (germline): SGHTA, FQGNSA. The V end lost 0 bases, the J end lost 7 bases, and 19 bases lay between the germline ends. The CDR3 is made up of 16 amino acids. CDR3 residues: CASSLAAASAGDEQYF. The CDR3 DNA follows: TGTGCCAGCAGCTTAGCGGCGGCTAGCGCCGGCGATGAGCAGTACTTC.

V usage is TRBV4-3 and J usage is TRBJ2-7; D remains unclear. Germline V gene data show CDR1 as LGHNA and CDR2 as YSLEER. V lost 0 bases and J lost 3, with 9 bases in between. The CDR3 is 14 residues long. The chain's CDR3 is CASSQEPAGYEQYF. The DNA for the CDR3 is TGCGCCAGCAGCCAAGAGCCCGCAGGCTACGAGCAGTACTTC.

The chain joins TRBV5-1 to TRBJ2-1; 13 bases are shared with TRBD2. The germline CDR1 and CDR2 sequences are SGHRS and YFSETQ. V lost 4 bases, J lost 4 bases, and 5 bases stayed unmatched. The CDR3 length is 16 residues. CDR3 sequence reads: CASSQRLAGGYNEQFF. CDR3 nucleotide sequence: TGCGCCAGCAGCCAGCGACTAGCGGGGGGTTACAATGAGCAGTTCTTC.

This clone turned up a few times. The rearrangement links TRBV19 to TRBJ1-5; D remains ambiguous. The germline V gene encodes CDR1 LNHDA and CDR2 SQIVND (reference sequence). The CDR3 runs to 15 residues. Trimming removed 6 bases at V and 4 bases at J, with 16 bases between. The CDR3 sequence is CASSESGSRNQPQHF. The CDR3 DNA reads as TGTGCCAGTAGCGAGTCCGGGTCACGGAATCAGCCCCAGCATTTT. The full variable domain, completed using reference TRBV19 and TRBJ1-5, is DGGITQSPKYLFRKEGQNVTLSCEQNLNHDAMYWYRQDPGQGLRLIYYSQIVNDFQKGDIAEGYSVSREKKESFPLTVTSAQKNPTAFYLCASSESGSRNQPQHFGDGTRLSIL.

The chain employs TRBV30 and TRBJ2-7; 13 bases line up with TRBD2. Germline lookup yields CDR1 GTSNPN and CDR2 SVGIG (reference sequence). The trim removed 1 base at V and 4 bases at J, leaving 1 base unmatched. This CDR3 has 14 residues. The CDR3 here is CAWSAGLAGYEQYF. The CDR3 nucleotides are TGTGCCTGGAGTGCGGGACTAGCGGGGTACGAGCAGTACTTC.

The gene calls are TRBV19 and TRBJ1-1; 8 nucleotides agree with TRBD1. CDR3 length equals 13 residues. V was clipped by 5 bases and J by 4 bases; unmatched bases: 3. Germline CDR1 is LNHDA and CDR2 is SQIVND (reference sequence). This CDR3 is CASSVGQGTEAFF. DNA for the CDR3: TGTGCCAGTAGTGTCGGACAGGGCACTGAAGCTTTCTTT.

The chain recombines TRBV30 with TRBJ1-2, with D perhaps matching TRBD1 (5 bases). Trimming left V 5 bases short and J 3 bases short, with 19 bases between. From germline, CDR1 is GTSNPN and CDR2 SVGIG (reference sequence). This CDR3 region has 15 residues. The CDR3 region has the DNA TGTGCCTGGCTCCCAGAAGGGGCAGGGTACTATGGCTACACCTTC. Its protein product is CAWLPEGAGYYGYTF.

As DNA, the CDR3 is TGTGCCTGGAGTTCATCTGGGGGGTATCGCGCTTTCTTT. Its translation: CAWSSSGGYRAFF. The chain is built from TRBV30 and TRBJ1-1; weak D call: TRBD1 (5 bases). V was shortened by 2 bases and J by 11 bases, with 18 bases between the two germline ends. The CDR3 is 13 amino acids. CDR1 and CDR2 from the germline V gene are GTSNPN and SVGIG (reference sequence).

Here the CDR3 reads CASSPTGVRDTQYF. The CDR3 nucleotides are TGTGCCAGCAGTCCCACCGGTGTCAGGGATACGCAGTATTTT. J is TRBJ2-3 and V is TRBV6-5, with no clear D. Germline loops: CDR1 MNHEY, CDR2 SVGAGI. The CDR3 has 14 residues. The V and J ends lost 5 bases and 6 bases respectively, with 15 bases between them.

The chain recombines TRBV4-3 with TRBJ2-3; TRBD2 is a possible D gene (7 bases). Trimming stripped 2 bases from V and 2 bases from J, with 11 bases between. From germline, CDR1 is LGHNA and CDR2 YSLEER. The CDR3 sequence is 15 residues long. CDR3 DNA: TGCGCCAGCAGCCAACGGGGGGCCCTCACAGATACGCAGTATTTT. Its protein product is CASSQRGALTDTQYF.

The CDR3: CAISEGQFSDTQYF. The CDR3 region has the DNA TGTGCCATCAGTGAGGGGCAGTTCTCAGATACGCAGTATTTT. The chain carries TRBV10-3 and TRBJ2-3; no clear D. Trimming stripped 2 bases from V and 4 bases from J, with 10 bases between. The CDR3 totals 14 residues. Per germline, CDR1 ENHRY and CDR2 SYGVKD.

The J gene is TRBJ2-3, the V gene TRBV5-6; possibly TRBD2 for D (6 bases). This CDR3 spans 13 amino acids. Germline CDR1 reads SGHDT; CDR2 reads YYEEEE. V was trimmed by 4 bases and J by 8 bases, leaving 14 bases between them. The CDR3: CASSQGGTATQYF. Written as DNA, the CDR3 is TGTGCCAGCAGCCAAGGCGGGACTGCTACGCAGTATTTT.

DNA of the CDR3: TGTGCCAGCACCCAGGGATATGGCTACACCTTC. It encodes CASTQGYGYTF. The chain carries TRBV7-9 and TRBJ1-2, with D possibly TRBD1 on 5 matching bases. V was trimmed by 7 bases and J by 5 bases, leaving 8 bases between them. The CDR3 has 11 amino acids. Looked up from germline, CDR1 is SEHNR and CDR2 is FQNEAQ (reference sequence).